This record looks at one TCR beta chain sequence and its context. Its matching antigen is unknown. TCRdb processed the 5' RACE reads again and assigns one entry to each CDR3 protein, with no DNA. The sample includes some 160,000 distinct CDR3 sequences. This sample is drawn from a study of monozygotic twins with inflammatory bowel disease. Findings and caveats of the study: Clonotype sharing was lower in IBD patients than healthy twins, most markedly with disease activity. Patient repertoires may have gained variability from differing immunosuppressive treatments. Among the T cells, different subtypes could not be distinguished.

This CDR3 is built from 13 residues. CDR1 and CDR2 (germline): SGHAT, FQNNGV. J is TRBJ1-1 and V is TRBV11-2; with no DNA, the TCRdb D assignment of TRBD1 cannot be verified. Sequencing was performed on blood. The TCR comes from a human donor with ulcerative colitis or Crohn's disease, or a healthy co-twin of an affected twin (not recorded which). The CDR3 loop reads CAIGTGTDTEAFF.